These T cell receptor beta chains were read from a single sample in a study of graft-versus-host responses after intestinal transplantation. No antigen has been identified for these receptors. Sequencing used immunoSEQ multiplex PCR; TCRdb keeps in-frame clones, though not all of them. The sample contains about 110,000 clones, about 91% of which appear only once. Sequencing was performed on unstimulated CD4+ T cells sorted from spleen or lymph node cells, taken before transplant. These receptors were obtained from a human donor who was the organ donor for an intestinal transplant. Each CDR3 is given with its conserved first and last residue. The order of the fields is V gene, J gene, D gene, clone size, CDR3 DNA, CDR3 protein. A D gene is named only where the DNA matches it firmly. Clone size is not always given. Where it is, it says once, few, many or a class for expanded clones.

V gene: TRBV30
J gene: TRBJ1-2
D gene: .
clone size: .
CDR3 DNA: TGTGCCTGGAGAGATGGAAGGGCACACACCTTC
CDR3 protein: CAWRDGRAHTF

V gene: TRBV19
J gene: TRBJ2-5
D gene: .
clone size: .
CDR3 DNA: TGTGCCAGTAGTAAAGAGCGGTCCGAGACCCAGTACTTC
CDR3 protein: CASSKERSETQYF

V gene: TRBV19
J gene: TRBJ1-3
D gene: .
clone size: .
CDR3 DNA: TGTGCCAGTAGTATGCCCCAGACAGCCGCCTCTGGAAACACCATATATTTT
CDR3 protein: CASSMPQTAASGNTIYF

V gene: TRBV10-1
J gene: TRBJ1-1
D gene: .
clone size: .
CDR3 DNA: TGCGCCAGCAGTGAATCGGGCAGGATGAACACTGAAGCTTTCTTT
CDR3 protein: CASSESGRMNTEAFF

V gene: TRBV6-5
J gene: TRBJ2-7
D gene: .
clone size: .
CDR3 DNA: TGTGCCAGCACCACTGGCAGATGGTACGAGCAGTACTTC
CDR3 protein: CASTTGRWYEQYF

V gene: TRBV6-1
J gene: TRBJ1-5
D gene: .
clone size: .
CDR3 DNA: TGTGCCAGCAGTGAATGGTGGGACACATATCTTCATCAGCCCCAGCATTTT
CDR3 protein: CASSEWWDTYLHQPQHF

V gene: TRBV19
J gene: TRBJ1-2
D gene: .
clone size: .
CDR3 DNA: TGTGCCAGTAGTATCTGGGGGCAGGGCTATGGCTACACCTTC
CDR3 protein: CASSIWGQGYGYTF

V gene: TRBV10-1
J gene: TRBJ2-1
D gene: TRBD1
clone size: .
CDR3 DNA: TGCGCCAGCAGTGAGGCCTCGGGACAGGGCAATGAGCAGTTCTTC
CDR3 protein: CASSEASGQGNEQFF

V gene: TRBV6-1
J gene: TRBJ2-3
D gene: .
clone size: once
CDR3 DNA: TGTGCCAGCAGGACCCAGCGGATACAGACAGATACGCAGTATTTT
CDR3 protein: CASRTQRIQTDTQYF

V gene: TRBV10-2
J gene: TRBJ2-7
D gene: .
clone size: .
CDR3 DNA: TGCGCCAGTGGGTCATCACAGGGCTACGAGCAGTACTTC
CDR3 protein: CASGSSQGYEQYF

V gene: TRBV2
J gene: TRBJ1-4
D gene: TRBD1
clone size: few
CDR3 DNA: TGTGCCAGCAGTGAATTGGAACAGGGGGGGGAAAAACTGTTTTTT
CDR3 protein: CASSELEQGGEKLFF

V gene: TRBV5-1
J gene: TRBJ2-7
D gene: .
clone size: once
CDR3 DNA: TGCGCCAGCAGCTTGGGAGAGACGGTGAGTTTCGAGCAGTACTTC
CDR3 protein: CASSLGETVSFEQYF

V gene: TRBV28
J gene: TRBJ2-3
D gene: .
clone size: .
CDR3 DNA: TGTGCCAGCAGTTTAGCAGGGAAGGTAGGCACAGATACGCAGTATTTT
CDR3 protein: CASSLAGKVGTDTQYF

V gene: TRBV9
J gene: TRBJ1-1
D gene: TRBD1
clone size: .
CDR3 DNA: TGTGCCAGCAGCCCGCGAGGACAGGTGGGCACTGAAGCTTTCTTT
CDR3 protein: CASSPRGQVGTEAFF

V gene: TRBV5-1
J gene: TRBJ1-2
D gene: .
clone size: .
CDR3 DNA: TGCGCCAGCAGCACTCGAGCCGGGACTAACTATGGCTACACCTTC
CDR3 protein: CASSTRAGTNYGYTF

V gene: TRBV5-1
J gene: TRBJ2-2
D gene: .
clone size: .
CDR3 DNA: TGCGCCAGCAGCCCGGGACGGACGAACACCGGGGAGCTGTTTTTT
CDR3 protein: CASSPGRTNTGELFF

V gene: TRBV2
J gene: TRBJ1-5
D gene: .
clone size: .
CDR3 DNA: TGTGCCAGCAGTGAGGGGGGTTCTGTTCAGCCCCAGCATTTT
CDR3 protein: CASSEGGSVQPQHF

V gene: TRBV7-2
J gene: TRBJ2-2
D gene: .
clone size: .
CDR3 DNA: TGTGCCAGCAGCTTAGCGGGGGTCTCCGGGGAGCTGTTTTTT
CDR3 protein: CASSLAGVSGELFF

V gene: TRBV5-1
J gene: TRBJ1-3
D gene: TRBD1
clone size: .
CDR3 DNA: TGCGCCAGCAGCTTCCGGGACTCAGGGGGTTATGGAAACACCATATATTTT
CDR3 protein: CASSFRDSGGYGNTIYF

V gene: TRBV9
J gene: TRBJ2-2
D gene: .
clone size: .
CDR3 DNA: TGTGCCAGCAGCGCCCTTCCGGGAGCCAACACCGGGGAGCTGTTTTTT
CDR3 protein: CASSALPGANTGELFF

V gene: TRBV5-1
J gene: TRBJ2-1
D gene: .
clone size: .
CDR3 DNA: TGCGCCAGCAGCTTGGCCGGGCGTAGGGACAATGAGCAGTTCTTC
CDR3 protein: CASSLAGRRDNEQFF

V gene: TRBV2
J gene: TRBJ1-3
D gene: .
clone size: .
CDR3 DNA: TGTGCCAGCAGAAAGACAGGTACTGGAAACACCATATATTTT
CDR3 protein: CASRKTGTGNTIYF

V gene: TRBV6-5
J gene: TRBJ1-1
D gene: .
clone size: .
CDR3 DNA: TGTGCCAGCAGTGAATTGGGGGGGACTGAAGCTTTCTTT
CDR3 protein: CASSELGGTEAFF

V gene: TRBV4-1
J gene: TRBJ2-6
D gene: .
clone size: .
CDR3 DNA: TGCGCCAGCAGCCAGACCAGGGTCTCTGGGGCCAACGTCCTGACTTTC
CDR3 protein: CASSQTRVSGANVLTF

V gene: TRBV2
J gene: TRBJ1-1
D gene: .
clone size: .
CDR3 DNA: TGTGCCAGCAGTTTACAGAGTTTGAACACTGAAGCTTTCTTT
CDR3 protein: CASSLQSLNTEAFF

V gene: TRBV5-5
J gene: TRBJ1-4
D gene: TRBD1
clone size: .
CDR3 DNA: TGTGCCAGCAGCTTGAGGAAGACAGGGACTAATGAAAAACTGTTTTTT
CDR3 protein: CASSLRKTGTNEKLFF

V gene: TRBV9
J gene: TRBJ1-2
D gene: .
clone size: .
CDR3 DNA: TGTGCCAGCAGCGCAGGAGTGTATGGCTACACCTTC
CDR3 protein: CASSAGVYGYTF

V gene: TRBV7-2
J gene: TRBJ2-7
D gene: TRBD2
clone size: .
CDR3 DNA: TGTGCCAGCAGCTTGCAGCGGGGGGGCTACTACGAGCAGTACTTC
CDR3 protein: CASSLQRGGYYEQYF

V gene: TRBV29-1
J gene: TRBJ1-2
D gene: TRBD1
clone size: .
CDR3 DNA: TGCAGCGTCCGGCGGCCGGGACAGGGTCGCTATGGCTACACCTTC
CDR3 protein: CSVRRPGQGRYGYTF

V gene: TRBV6-5
J gene: TRBJ2-7
D gene: .
clone size: .
CDR3 DNA: TGTGCCAGCAGTACACGACAGGCTCACGAGCAGTACTTC
CDR3 protein: CASSTRQAHEQYF

V gene: TRBV28
J gene: TRBJ1-2
D gene: .
clone size: .
CDR3 DNA: TGTGCCAGCAGTTTACAAAGTAACTATGGCTACACCTTC
CDR3 protein: CASSLQSNYGYTF

V gene: TRBV5-4
J gene: TRBJ2-3
D gene: TRBD1
clone size: .
CDR3 DNA: TGTGCCAGCACCCAGGACAGGGGGCAAAATACGCAGTATTTT
CDR3 protein: CASTQDRGQNTQYF

V gene: TRBV28
J gene: TRBJ1-5
D gene: .
clone size: .
CDR3 DNA: TGTGCCAGCAGCTACGGTCAGCCCCAGCATTTT
CDR3 protein: CASSYGQPQHF